Presented here are 32 T cell receptor beta chains from one specimen sequenced in a study of neurological immune-mediated disorders. TCRdb itself ran the 5' RACE reads through MiXCR, one entry per CDR3 protein. The data contain about 55,000 distinct CDR3 sequences, less than 5% of them singletons. Source material: PBMCs. The receptors here all came from a man between 50 and 59 years old with multiple sclerosis.

In its sample, this clonotype was seen a few times. The chain joins TRBV7-3 to TRBJ1-1; D possibly corresponds to TRBD1 (5 bases). Germline V gene sequence: CDR1 SGHTA, CDR2 FQGTGA. The CDR3 is made up of 13 amino acids. Trimming took 3 bases from V and 3 from J, leaving 8 bases between them. The chain's CDR3 is CASSFRADTEAFF. The CDR3 nucleotides read TGTGCCAGCAGCTTCAGGGCGGACACTGAAGCTTTCTTT.

Ten or more counts support this clonotype. This chain connects TRBV3-1 to TRBJ2-3; no definite D call. V was clipped by 0 bases and J by 4 bases, with 8 bases between them. The CDR3 runs 14 residues. The germline CDR1 and CDR2 sequences are LGHDT and YNNKEL (reference sequence). The CDR3 bases are TGTGCCAGCAGCCAAGAGTTGAATGCAGATACGCAGTATTTT. Residues: CASSQELNADTQYF.

This clonotype has only a few counts. Possible read error: a much larger clone is one base away. The chain joins TRBV7-9 to TRBJ1-2; unclear D gene. V lost 5 bases to trimming and J lost 4 bases, with 5 bases between them. The CDR3 extends over 11 amino acids. The germline CDR1 and CDR2 sequences are SEHNR and FQNEAQ (reference sequence). The CDR3 region is CASSNSYGYTF. The CDR3 DNA sequence: TGTGCCAGCAGCAACTCCTATGGCTACACCTTC.

This clonotype was recorded many times. The rearrangement joins TRBV7-9 to TRBJ2-3; D may be TRBD2 (7 bases). Looked up from germline, CDR1 is SEHNR and CDR2 is FQNEAQ (reference sequence). Trimming removed 11 bases from V and 14 bases from J, with 26 bases in between. The CDR3 totals 13 residues. CDR3: CAVSQGTAGVRYF. The DNA for the CDR3 is TGTGCCGTGAGCCAGGGGACGGCGGGGGTGAGGTATTTT.

This clonotype rates as medium-sized. A read error may produce the germline difference seen at one junction end. The chain carries TRBV28 and TRBJ1-5, with 7 bases matching TRBD1. Germline values: CDR1 MDHEN, CDR2 SYDVKM. The length of the CDR3 is 15 residues. The CDR3 DNA is TGCCCACTCCCTCAGGACAGGTTGAGCAATCAGCCCCAGCATTTT. It codes for CPLPQDRLSNQPQHF.

This clonotype was recorded many times. The chain recombines TRBV7-2 with TRBJ2-5; no firm D call. The V end was cut by 2 bases, the J end by 2 bases, with 6 bases between. Germline CDR1 is SGHTA and CDR2 is FQGNSA. CDR3 length equals 13 residues. CDR3 nucleotides: TGTGCCAGCAGCTTAATAAAACAAGAGACCCAGTACTTC. Translated: CASSLIKQETQYF.

This clonotype was picked up many times. This rearrangement joins TRBV7-9 to TRBJ1-1, with 8 bases matching TRBD1. The germline V gene encodes CDR1 SEHNR and CDR2 FQNEAQ (reference sequence). V shed 1 base, J shed 0 bases, and the junction held 1 base outside the gene matches. This CDR3 comprises 15 residues. CDR3 DNA: TGTGCCAGCAGCTTAGGGACAGGGATGAACACTGAAGCTTTCTTT. Amino acids: CASSLGTGMNTEAFF.

This chain links TRBV3-1 with TRBJ2-7; TRBD1 matches at 8 bases. The CDR3 is 13 amino acids. Germline V gene lookup returns CDR1 LGHDT and CDR2 YNNKEL (reference sequence). V trimming: 2 bases; J trimming: 5 bases; junction bases outside the gene matches: 2. For the CDR3, the DNA is TGTGCCAGCAGCCAACAGGGGGCTAACGAGCAGTACTTC. Protein product: CASSQQGANEQYF.

This clonotype was detected a few times. The V call is TRBV2, the J call TRBJ1-5; tentative D call: TRBD1 (5 bases). This CDR3 has 14 amino acids. Germline assignment: CDR1 SNHLY and CDR2 FYNNEI. V lost 9 bases and J lost 3, with 15 bases in between. The CDR3 nucleotides are TGTGCCAGTACAGGAGAACGCGCCAATCAGCCCCAGCATTTT. It codes for CASTGERANQPQHF.

This clonotype was recorded many times. This chain's CDR3 is CASSFSIPGTSGRAFHEQYF. The CDR3 DNA is TGTGCCAGCAGCTTTTCCATTCCCGGGACTAGCGGGAGGGCCTTCCACGAGCAGTACTTC. This rearrangement joins TRBV5-6 to TRBJ2-7; 16 nucleotides align to TRBD2. This CDR3 has 20 residues. The J segment lost 5 bases and the V segment lost 2 bases, leaving 16 bases of the junction unmatched. The germline V gene has CDR1 SGHDT and CDR2 YYEEEE.

Only a few counts were recorded for this clonotype. The J gene is TRBJ2-5, the V gene TRBV29-1, with no clear D. Germline assignment: CDR1 SQVTM and CDR2 ANQGSEA. The CDR3 spans 13 residues. With 3 bases removed from V and 5 bases from J, the gap between germline ends came to 13 bases. The CDR3 spells CSVEPRTTETQYF. For the CDR3, the DNA is TGCAGCGTTGAGCCCAGGACGACGGAGACCCAGTACTTC. The full variable domain, in which reference TRBV29-1 and TRBJ2-5 provide the parts outside the CDR3, is SAVISQKPSRDICQRGTSLTIQCQVDSQVTMMFWYRQQPGQSLTLIATANQGSEATYESGFVIDKFPISRPNLTFSTLTVSNMSPEDSSIYLCSVEPRTTETQYFGPGTRLLVL.

This clonotype appeared a few times. The chain carries TRBV12-3 or TRBV12-4 and TRBJ2-7; maybe TRBD1 (6 bases). The germline V and J ends were trimmed by 5 bases and 6 bases, with 17 bases remaining between them. This CDR3 spans 14 amino acids. The CDR3 reads CASSLTGLGTEQYF. CDR3 sequence (DNA): TGTGCCAGCAGTCTTACAGGGTTGGGTACCGAGCAGTACTTC.

This clonotype was counted at least ten times. The chain couples TRBV20-1 to TRBJ1-5; D might be TRBD1 (5 bases). This CDR3 is 12 amino acids long. The V end was cut by 5 bases, the J end by 2 bases, with 7 bases between. Germline assignment: CDR1 DFQATT and CDR2 SNEGSKA (reference sequence). The CDR3 region has the DNA TGCAGTGCTGGGGGGGGCAATCAGCCCCAGCATTTT. This encodes CSAGGGNQPQHF.

This clonotype was seen a handful of times. The CDR3: CASSQNRVPGANVLTF. The CDR3 nucleotides read TGTGCCAGCAGCCAAAACAGGGTCCCTGGGGCCAACGTCCTGACTTTC. The chain links TRBV3-1 to TRBJ2-6; possibly TRBD1 for D (6 bases). The CDR3 spans 16 residues. Trimming took off 2 bases at V and 2 bases at J, with 10 bases between the two ends. The germline CDR1 and CDR2 sequences are LGHDT and YNNKEL (reference sequence).

This clonotype has a count of ten or more. V is TRBV12-3 or TRBV12-4 and J is TRBJ2-3; 8 nucleotides align to TRBD2. With 3 bases clipped from V and 3 bases from J, the junction kept 2 bases outside the gene matches. This CDR3 is built from 14 residues. The CDR3 DNA reads TGTGCCAGCAGTTTTGGCGGGGGGACAGATACGCAGTATTTT. Residues: CASSFGGGTDTQYF.

This clonotype was recorded a few times. The chain joins TRBV28 to TRBJ2-1; D uncertain. CDR3 length: 12 amino acids. Germline lookup yields CDR1 MDHEN and CDR2 SYDVKM. V gave up 2 bases and J gave up 9 bases, with 8 bases separating them. The CDR3 here is CASSLLTTEQFF. Here the CDR3 DNA reads TGTGCCAGCAGTTTACTTACAACTGAGCAGTTCTTC.

This clonotype was picked up many times. The chain joins TRBV20-1 to TRBJ1-2; TRBD1 aligns across 12 bases. CDR3 length: 13 amino acids. Trimming removed 6 bases from V and 4 bases from J; junction bases left unmatched: 3. CDR1 and CDR2 (germline): DFQATT, SNEGSKA (reference sequence). This CDR3 reads CSAGDRGPYGYTF. The CDR3 DNA reads TGCAGTGCGGGGGACAGGGGGCCCTATGGCTACACCTTC.

This clonotype was recorded a few times. The junction and the germline gene differ at one end; a read error may be behind it. The V call is TRBV5-1, the J call TRBJ1-6, with D perhaps matching TRBD1 (6 bases). CDR3 size: 14 residues. CDR1 and CDR2 (germline): SGHRS, YFSETQ. CDR3 DNA sequence: TGCGCCAGCAGCTTGGGACAGGATAATTCACCCCTCAACTTT. It translates to CASSLGQDNSPLNF. Drawing the rest from reference TRBV5-1 and TRBJ1-6, the complete variable domain is KAGVTQTPRYLIKTRGQQVTLSCSPISGHRSVSWYQQTPGQGLQFLFEYFSETQRNKGNFPGRFSGRQFSNSRSEMNVSTLELGDSALYLCASSLGQDNSPLNFGNGTRLTVT.

This clonotype was seen at least ten times. The chain combines TRBV5-1 with TRBJ2-7; 7 bases match TRBD1. Germline V gives CDR1 SGHRS, CDR2 YFSETQ. The length of the CDR3 is 13 residues. V trimming: 4 bases; J trimming: 6 bases; junction bases outside the gene matches: 7. CDR3 residues: CASSLGTAPEQYF. As DNA, the CDR3 is TGCGCCAGCAGCCTTGGGACAGCGCCCGAGCAGTACTTC.

This clonotype was recorded at least ten times. The V gene is TRBV2, the J gene TRBJ2-1, with 13 nucleotides matching TRBD2. CDR3 length equals 15 residues. Germline V lookup: CDR1 SNHLY, CDR2 FYNNEI. With V trimmed by 6 bases and J by 8 bases, 7 bases remained unmatched. The CDR3 nucleotides are TGTGCCAGCAGCCCCGGGACTAGCGGGGTCGATGAGCAGTTCTTC. This sequence encodes CASSPGTSGVDEQFF.

Many counts were recorded for this clonotype. The chain combines TRBV29-1 with TRBJ1-2; D remains ambiguous. Germline assignment: CDR1 SQVTM and CDR2 ANQGSEA. CDR3 length equals 13 residues. V was trimmed by 1 base and J by 2 bases, leaving 8 bases between them. The CDR3 loop reads CSVEALKNYGYTF. CDR3 bases: TGCAGCGTTGAAGCACTGAAGAACTATGGCTACACCTTC.

Many counts were recorded for this clonotype. The chain couples TRBV14 to TRBJ2-3; 9 nucleotides align to TRBD2. This CDR3 is 13 amino acids long. The germline gives CDR1 SGHDN, CDR2 FVKESK. With V trimmed by 4 bases and J by 14 bases, 10 bases remained unmatched. The CDR3: CASSPHTSGRAYF. As DNA, the CDR3 is TGTGCCAGCAGCCCCCACACTAGCGGGCGAGCGTATTTT.

This clonotype has a count of ten or more. CDR3 nucleotide sequence: TGTGCCATCAGTGACACGCCCCTGAGCCTTTCCCACGAGCAGTACTTC. It codes for CAISDTPLSLSHEQYF. This sequence joins TRBV10-3 and TRBJ2-7; D unresolved. This CDR3 region has 16 residues. V lost 3 bases and J 5 bases, leaving 20 bases between the germline ends. CDR1 and CDR2 (germline): ENHRY, SYGVKD.

This clonotype is medium-sized (0.01 to 0.1%) within its sample. The gene calls are TRBV20-1 and TRBJ1-2; D ambiguous. V lost 0 bases and J lost 4, with 15 bases in between. The CDR3 is made up of 15 amino acids. Germline V gene sequence: CDR1 DFQATT, CDR2 SNEGSKA (reference sequence). The DNA of the CDR3 is TGCAGTGCTAGAGATAGGGAAGAGGCCTCCTATGGCTACACCTTC. Encoded protein: CSARDREEASYGYTF.

This clonotype has ten or more counts. The chain is built from TRBV5-5 and TRBJ2-7; D is undetermined. Germline V gene sequence: CDR1 SGHKS, CDR2 YYEKEE (reference sequence). The CDR3 runs 13 residues. V was pared by 3 bases and J by 5 bases, with 12 bases between. The CDR3 sequence is CASSSDWIDEQYF. In nucleotides, the CDR3 is TGTGCCAGCAGCTCCGACTGGATCGACGAGCAGTACTTC.

Worth noting for this clonotype: The conserved phenylalanine or tryptophan is not found at the CDR3 terminus, so this likely reflects a read error. The chain links TRBV20-1 to TRBJ2-1, with TRBD2 identical over 11 bases. Per the germline V gene, CDR1 is DFQATT and CDR2 is SNEGSKA (reference sequence). This CDR3 spans 15 amino acids. CDR3 residues: CSASGRVAGGFEQFC. The CDR3 bases are TGTAGTGCTAGCGGGAGAGTAGCGGGAGGGTTTGAGCAGTTCTGC.

The chain employs TRBV29-1 and TRBJ1-1; TRBD1 aligns across 9 bases. Germline V gene lookup returns CDR1 SQVTM and CDR2 ANQGSEA. J lost 3 bases, V lost 7 bases, and 6 bases had no gene match. This CDR3 has 13 residues. CDR3 sequence: CSGGTGRDTEAFF. In DNA, the CDR3 is TGCAGCGGGGGGACAGGGCGTGACACTGAAGCTTTCTTT.

This clonotype was found many times. At one of its ends the junction is not consistent with the germline gene, which may arise from a read error. The genes are TRBV7-6 and TRBJ1-5, with TRBD1 matching 7 bases. The CDR3 has 15 residues. In germline, CDR1 is SGHVS, CDR2 FNYEAQ. CDR3 in amino acids: CASSPGGTVGRPQNF. The CDR3 bases are TGTGCCAGCAGCCCAGGGGGGACGGTGGGACGGCCCCAGAATTTT.

Ten or more counts support this clonotype. The DNA for the CDR3 is TGTGCCAGCAGCTCCATGGAGGGGGAGTCAGGGGGTGGCTACACCTTC. Protein sequence: CASSSMEGESGGGYTF. The rearrangement links TRBV27 to TRBJ1-2; 7 bases map to TRBD1. Germline V lookup: CDR1 MNHEY, CDR2 SMNVEV (reference sequence). Trimming cost V 6 bases and J 7 bases; bases outside gene matches: 17. The CDR3 spans 16 residues.

This clonotype was seen at least ten times. V gene TRBV20-1 combines with J gene TRBJ1-4; TRBD1 matches at 7 bases. V shed 5 bases and J 10 bases; nucleotides not matched to a gene: 16. The CDR3 runs 15 residues. Germline V gene lookup returns CDR1 DFQATT and CDR2 SNEGSKA (reference sequence). CDR3: CSAYLPGQSIGKLFF. CDR3 nucleotide sequence: TGCAGTGCTTACCTTCCGGGACAGTCCATTGGAAAACTGTTTTTT.

This clonotype was counted at least ten times. The chain combines TRBV5-1 with TRBJ2-7; the D gene is possibly TRBD1 (5 bases). Trimming left V 2 bases short and J 6 bases short, with 9 bases between. The CDR3 contains 12 residues. Germline-derived CDR1 and CDR2 are SGHRS and YFSETQ. The CDR3 DNA sequence: TGCGCCAGCAGCTTTCAGGGTTCCGAGCAGTACTTC. Translated, it gives CASSFQGSEQYF.

The CDR3 protein is CASSFNGATDTQYF. The CDR3, as DNA: TGTGCCAGCAGCTTTAACGGAGCGACAGATACGCAGTATTTT. The V gene is TRBV7-8, the J gene TRBJ2-3; D is uncertain. The germline V gene encodes CDR1 SGHVS and CDR2 FQNEAQ. V gave up 3 bases and J gave up 3 bases, with 10 bases separating them. The CDR3 covers 14 residues.